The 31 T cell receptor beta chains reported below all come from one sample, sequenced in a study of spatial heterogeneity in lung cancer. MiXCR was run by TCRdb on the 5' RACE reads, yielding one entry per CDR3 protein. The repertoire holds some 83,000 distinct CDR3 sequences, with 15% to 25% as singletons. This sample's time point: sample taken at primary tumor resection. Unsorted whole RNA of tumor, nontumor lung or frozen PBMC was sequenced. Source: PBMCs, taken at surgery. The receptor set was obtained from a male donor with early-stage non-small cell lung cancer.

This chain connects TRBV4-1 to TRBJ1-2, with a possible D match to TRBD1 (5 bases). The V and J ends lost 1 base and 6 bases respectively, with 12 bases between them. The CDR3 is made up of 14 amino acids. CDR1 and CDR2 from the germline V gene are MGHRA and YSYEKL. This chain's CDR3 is CASSQADSPNGYTF. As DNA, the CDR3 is TGCGCCAGCAGCCAAGCAGACAGTCCCAATGGCTACACCTTC.

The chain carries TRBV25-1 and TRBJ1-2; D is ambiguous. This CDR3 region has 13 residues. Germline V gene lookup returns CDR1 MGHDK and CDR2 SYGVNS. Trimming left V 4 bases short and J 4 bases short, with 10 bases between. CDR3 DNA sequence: TGTGCCAGCAGTGCTTTAGGGCTCTATGGCTACACCTTC. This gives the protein CASSALGLYGYTF.

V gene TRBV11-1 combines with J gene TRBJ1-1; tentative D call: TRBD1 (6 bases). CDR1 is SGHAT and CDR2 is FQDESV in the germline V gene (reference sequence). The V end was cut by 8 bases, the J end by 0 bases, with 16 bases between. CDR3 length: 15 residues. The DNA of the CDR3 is TGTGCCAGCGGCCGGGGGGCGCGGATGAACACTGAAGCTTTCTTT. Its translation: CASGRGARMNTEAFF.

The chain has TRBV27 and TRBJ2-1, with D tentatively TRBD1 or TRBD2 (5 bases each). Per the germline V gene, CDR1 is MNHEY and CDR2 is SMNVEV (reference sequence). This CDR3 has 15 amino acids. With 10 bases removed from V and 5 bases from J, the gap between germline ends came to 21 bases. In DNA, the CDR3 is TGTGCCACTAAAGATTGGGGCAGGGACCACAATGAGCAGTTCTTC. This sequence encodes CATKDWGRDHNEQFF.

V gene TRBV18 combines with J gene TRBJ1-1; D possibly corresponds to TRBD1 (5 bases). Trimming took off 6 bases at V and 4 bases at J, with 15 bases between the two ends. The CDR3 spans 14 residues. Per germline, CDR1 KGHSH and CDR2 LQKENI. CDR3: CASSPTAGGTEAFF. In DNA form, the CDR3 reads TGTGCCAGCTCCCCGACAGCCGGGGGCACTGAAGCTTTCTTT.

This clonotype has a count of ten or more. In DNA, the CDR3 is TGTGCCAGCACCCTGGGAGGGGTGAACACTGAAGCTTTCTTT. Its protein product is CASTLGGVNTEAFF. This chain connects TRBV12-3 or TRBV12-4 to TRBJ1-1; D is possibly TRBD1 (5 bases). CDR3 length: 14 amino acids. Trimming took off 7 bases at V and 0 bases at J, with 12 bases between the two ends.

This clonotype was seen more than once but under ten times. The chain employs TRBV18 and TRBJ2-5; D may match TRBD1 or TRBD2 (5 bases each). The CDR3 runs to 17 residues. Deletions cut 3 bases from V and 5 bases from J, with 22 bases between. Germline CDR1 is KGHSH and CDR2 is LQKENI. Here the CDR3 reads CASSPQLTTERRETQYF. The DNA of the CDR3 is TGTGCCAGCTCACCGCAGCTAACGACAGAACGGAGGGAGACCCAGTACTTC.

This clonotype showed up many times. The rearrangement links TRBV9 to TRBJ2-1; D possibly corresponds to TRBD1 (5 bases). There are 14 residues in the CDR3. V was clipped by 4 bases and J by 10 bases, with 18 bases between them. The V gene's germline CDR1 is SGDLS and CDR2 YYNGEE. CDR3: CASSSSKGYQEQFF. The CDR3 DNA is TGTGCCAGCAGCTCCTCAAAGGGGTACCAGGAGCAGTTCTTC.

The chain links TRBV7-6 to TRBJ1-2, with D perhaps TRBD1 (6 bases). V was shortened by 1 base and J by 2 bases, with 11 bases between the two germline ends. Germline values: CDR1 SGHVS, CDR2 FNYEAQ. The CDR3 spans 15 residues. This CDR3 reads CASSLGSDRNYGYTF. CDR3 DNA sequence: TGTGCCAGCAGCTTAGGATCGGACAGAAACTATGGCTACACCTTC.

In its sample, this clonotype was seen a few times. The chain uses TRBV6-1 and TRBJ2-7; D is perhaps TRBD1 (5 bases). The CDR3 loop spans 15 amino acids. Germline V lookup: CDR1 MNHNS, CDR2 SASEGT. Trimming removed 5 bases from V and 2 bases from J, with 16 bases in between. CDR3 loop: CASSTQTVSTYEQYF. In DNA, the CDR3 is TGTGCCAGCAGTACCCAGACAGTTTCCACCTACGAGCAGTACTTC.

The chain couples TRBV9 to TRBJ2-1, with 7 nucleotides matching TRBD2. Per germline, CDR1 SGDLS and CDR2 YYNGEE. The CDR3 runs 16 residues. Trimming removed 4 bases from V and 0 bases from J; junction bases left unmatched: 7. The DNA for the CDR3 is TGTGCCAGCAGCCCACGCGGGACTACCTCCTACAATGAGCAGTTCTTC. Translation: CASSPRGTTSYNEQFF.

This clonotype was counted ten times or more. DNA of the CDR3: TGTGCCAGCAGTTTATGGGTAACTGGGGCCAACGTCCTGACTTTC. This encodes CASSLWVTGANVLTF. This rearrangement joins TRBV28 to TRBJ2-6, with D hard to call. This CDR3 region has 15 residues. Looked up from germline, CDR1 is MDHEN and CDR2 is SYDVKM. Between the trimmed V and J ends, which lost 0 bases and 2 bases, there was a span of 5 bases.

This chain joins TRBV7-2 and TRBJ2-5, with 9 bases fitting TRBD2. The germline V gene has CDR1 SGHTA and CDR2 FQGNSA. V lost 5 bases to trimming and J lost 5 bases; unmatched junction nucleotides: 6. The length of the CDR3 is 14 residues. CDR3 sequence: CASSDGLASETQYF. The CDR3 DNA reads TGTGCCAGCAGCGACGGACTAGCGAGCGAGACCCAGTACTTC.

The CDR3 loop is CASSLETGGAYGYTF. The CDR3 DNA reads as TGCGCCAGCAGCTTGGAGACAGGGGGCGCCTATGGCTACACCTTC. This rearrangement joins TRBV5-1 to TRBJ1-2; 10 nucleotides match TRBD1. The CDR3 runs 15 residues. Germline V gives CDR1 SGHRS, CDR2 YFSETQ. Unmatched junction bases numbered 3, after V lost 0 bases and J lost 4 bases.

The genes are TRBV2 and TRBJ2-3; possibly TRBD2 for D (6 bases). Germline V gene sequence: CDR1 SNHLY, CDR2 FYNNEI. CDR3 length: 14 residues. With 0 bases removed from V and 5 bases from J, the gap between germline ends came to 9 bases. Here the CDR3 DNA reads TGTGCCAGCAGTGAAGCGACCGGGAGAGATACGCAGTATTTT. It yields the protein CASSEATGRDTQYF.

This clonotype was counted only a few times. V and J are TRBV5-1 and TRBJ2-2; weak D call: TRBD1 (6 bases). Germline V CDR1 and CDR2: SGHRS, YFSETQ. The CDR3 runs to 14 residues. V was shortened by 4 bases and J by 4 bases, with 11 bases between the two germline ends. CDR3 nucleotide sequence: TGCGCCAGCAGCCTCGGACAGATCACCGGGGAGCTGTTTTTT. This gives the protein CASSLGQITGELFF.

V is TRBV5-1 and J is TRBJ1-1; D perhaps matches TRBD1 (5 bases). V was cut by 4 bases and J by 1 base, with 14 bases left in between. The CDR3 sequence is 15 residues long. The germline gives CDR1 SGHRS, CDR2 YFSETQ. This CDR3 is CASSRGTVGNTEAFF. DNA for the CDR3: TGCGCCAGCAGCCGTGGGACGGTCGGGAACACTGAAGCTTTCTTT. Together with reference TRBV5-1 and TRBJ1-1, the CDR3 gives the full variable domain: KAGVTQTPRYLIKTRGQQVTLSCSPISGHRSVSWYQQTPGQGLQFLFEYFSETQRNKGNFPGRFSGRQFSNSRSEMNVSTLELGDSALYLCASSRGTVGNTEAFFGQGTRLTVV.

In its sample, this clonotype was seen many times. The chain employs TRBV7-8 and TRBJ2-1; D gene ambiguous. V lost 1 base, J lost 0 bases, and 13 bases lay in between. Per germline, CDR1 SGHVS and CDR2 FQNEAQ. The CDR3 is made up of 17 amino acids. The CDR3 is CASSLGVLASSYNEQFF. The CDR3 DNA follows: TGTGCCAGCAGCTTAGGGGTCCTCGCGAGCTCCTACAATGAGCAGTTCTTC.

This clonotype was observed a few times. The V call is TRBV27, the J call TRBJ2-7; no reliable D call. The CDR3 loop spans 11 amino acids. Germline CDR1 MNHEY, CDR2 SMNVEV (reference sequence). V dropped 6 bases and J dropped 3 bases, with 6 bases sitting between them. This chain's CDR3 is CASRYLYEQYF. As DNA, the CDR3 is TGTGCCAGCAGATATCTCTACGAGCAGTACTTC.

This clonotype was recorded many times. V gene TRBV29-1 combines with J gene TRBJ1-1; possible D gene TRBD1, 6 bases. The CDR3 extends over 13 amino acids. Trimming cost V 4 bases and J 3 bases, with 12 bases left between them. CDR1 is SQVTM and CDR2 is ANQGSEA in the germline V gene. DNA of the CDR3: TGCAGCGTTGGCGGACAGCTACACACTGAAGCTTTCTTT. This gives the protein CSVGGQLHTEAFF. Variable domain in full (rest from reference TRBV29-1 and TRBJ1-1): SAVISQKPSRDICQRGTSLTIQCQVDSQVTMMFWYRQQPGQSLTLIATANQGSEATYESGFVIDKFPISRPNLTFSTLTVSNMSPEDSSIYLCSVGGQLHTEAFFGQGTRLTVV.

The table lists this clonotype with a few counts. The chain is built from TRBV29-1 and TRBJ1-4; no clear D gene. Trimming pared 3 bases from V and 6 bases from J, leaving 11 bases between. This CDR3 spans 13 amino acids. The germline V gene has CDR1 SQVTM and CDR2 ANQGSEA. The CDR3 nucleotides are TGCAGCGTTGAGGACTTATACGATGAAAAACTGTTTTTT. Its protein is CSVEDLYDEKLFF.

Here the CDR3 reads CSVAGTGPYEQYF. CDR3 coding DNA: TGCAGCGTTGCTGGGACAGGGCCCTACGAGCAGTACTTC. V and J are TRBV29-1 and TRBJ2-7; 9 bases map to TRBD1. Germline V CDR1 and CDR2: SQVTM, ANQGSEA. This CDR3 region has 13 residues. V shed 4 bases and J 2 bases; nucleotides not matched to a gene: 3.

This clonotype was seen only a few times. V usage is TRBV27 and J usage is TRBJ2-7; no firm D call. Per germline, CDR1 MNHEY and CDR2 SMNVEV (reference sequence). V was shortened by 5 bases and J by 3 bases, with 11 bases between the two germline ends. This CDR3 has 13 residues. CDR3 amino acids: CASSHVPGYEQYF. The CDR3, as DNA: TGTGCCAGCAGTCACGTCCCCGGCTACGAGCAGTACTTC.

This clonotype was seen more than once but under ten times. DNA for the CDR3: TGTGCCAGCAGCTACCGGACAGGGTGGGGAGAGACCCAGTACTTC. Translation gives CASSYRTGWGETQYF. The chain links TRBV9 to TRBJ2-5; 8 bases match TRBD1. CDR1 SGDLS and CDR2 YYNGEE come from the germline V gene. Trimming removed 4 bases from V and 4 bases from J; junction bases left unmatched: 9. The CDR3 length is 15 residues.

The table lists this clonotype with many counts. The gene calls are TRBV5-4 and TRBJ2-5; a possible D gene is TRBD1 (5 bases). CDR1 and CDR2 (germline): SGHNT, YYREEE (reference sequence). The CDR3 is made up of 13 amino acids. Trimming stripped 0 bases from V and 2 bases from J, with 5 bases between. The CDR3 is CASSLGQQETQYF. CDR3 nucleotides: TGTGCCAGCAGCTTGGGACAGCAAGAGACCCAGTACTTC.

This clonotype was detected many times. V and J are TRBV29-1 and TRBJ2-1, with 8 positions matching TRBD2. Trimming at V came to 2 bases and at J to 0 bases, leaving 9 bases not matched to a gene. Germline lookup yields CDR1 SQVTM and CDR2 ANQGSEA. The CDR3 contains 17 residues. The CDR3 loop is CSVERLAGASSYNEQFF. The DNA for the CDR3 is TGCAGCGTTGAACGTCTAGCGGGCGCGAGCTCCTACAATGAGCAGTTCTTC.

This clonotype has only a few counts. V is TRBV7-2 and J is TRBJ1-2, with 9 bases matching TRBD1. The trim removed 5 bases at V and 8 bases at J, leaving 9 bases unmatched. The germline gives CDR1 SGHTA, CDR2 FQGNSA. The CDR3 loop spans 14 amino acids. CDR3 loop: CASSPPTGGKGYTF. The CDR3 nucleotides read TGTGCCAGCAGCCCCCCGACAGGGGGTAAGGGCTACACCTTC.

DNA of the CDR3: TGCGCCAGCAGCTTGGCCGGAGACTTTGGAAACACCATATATTTT. This gives the protein CASSLAGDFGNTIYF. The gene calls are TRBV5-1 and TRBJ1-3; no clear D. The length of the CDR3 is 15 residues. The germline gives CDR1 SGHRS, CDR2 YFSETQ. With 0 bases removed from V and 3 bases from J, the gap between germline ends came to 10 bases.

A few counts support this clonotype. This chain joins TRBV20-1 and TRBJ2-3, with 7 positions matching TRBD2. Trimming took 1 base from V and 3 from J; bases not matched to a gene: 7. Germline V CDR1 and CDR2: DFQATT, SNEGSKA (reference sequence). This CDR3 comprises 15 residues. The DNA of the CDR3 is TGCAGTGCTAGAGGTTCAGCGGGGAGGACAGATACGCAGTATTTT. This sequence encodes CSARGSAGRTDTQYF.

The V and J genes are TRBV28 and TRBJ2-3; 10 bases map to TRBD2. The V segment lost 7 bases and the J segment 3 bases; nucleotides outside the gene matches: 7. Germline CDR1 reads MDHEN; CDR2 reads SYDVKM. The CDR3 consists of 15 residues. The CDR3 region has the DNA TGTGCCAGCACTTCTAGCGGGAGAGGGACAGATACGCAGTATTTT. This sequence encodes CASTSSGRGTDTQYF.

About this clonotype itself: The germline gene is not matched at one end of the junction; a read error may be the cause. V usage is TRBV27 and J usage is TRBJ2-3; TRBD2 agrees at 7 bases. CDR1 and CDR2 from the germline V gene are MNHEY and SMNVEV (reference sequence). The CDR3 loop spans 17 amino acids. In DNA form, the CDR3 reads TGTGCCAGCAGCCTACGTAGCATCCGGGGAGGGCCTCCTACGCATTATTTT. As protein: CASSLRSIRGGPPTHYF.